The 32 T cell receptor beta chains below all came from one sample that was sequenced in a study of T cell clonality in common variable immunodeficiency. Using immunoSEQ multiplex PCR, the repertoire was profiled, and TCRdb retains in-frame clones only, with some absent. Found here are some 40,000 clones, no singletons; the ten largest cover 0.68%. What was sequenced was peripheral blood mononuclear cells. These TCRs come from a person between 18 and 75 years old in good health.

This clone has ten or more counts. The read stops 3 residues short of the end of the CDR3; the missing end is completed from the germline J gene. The V and J genes are TRBV7-9 and TRBJ1-3; 9 bases fit TRBD1. This CDR3 region has 15 residues. From germline, CDR1 is SEHNR and CDR2 FQNEAQ (reference sequence). V shed 7 bases, J shed 7 bases, and the junction held 11 bases outside the gene matches. CDR3 DNA (partial): TGTGCCAGCACCTCTGGGGACAGGGATCGGAACACC. Translation: CASTSGDRDRNT. The complete CDR3 protein is CASTSGDRDRNTIYF. Complete variable domain (other parts from reference TRBV7-9 and TRBJ1-3): DTGVSQNPRHKITKRGQNVTFRCDPISEHNRLYWYRQTLGQGPEFLTYFQNEAQLEKSRLLSDRFSAERPKGSFSTLEIQRTEQGDSAMYLCASTSGDRDRNTIYFGEGSWLTVV.

This clone was seen ten or more times. CDR3 region: CSVSLRGPYEQYF. The sequenced part of the CDR3 DNA is TGCAGCGTTTCCCTCAGGGGGCCCTACGAG. V and J are TRBV29-1 and TRBJ2-7, with 8 bases aligning to TRBD1. The read ends 3 residues before the CDR3 terminus; that terminus is restored from the germline J gene. Germline V gene sequence: CDR1 SQVTM, CDR2 ANQGSEA. The V gene end was trimmed by 5 bases and the J gene end by 2 bases; junction bases not matched to a gene: 5. The CDR3 extends over 13 amino acids.

This clone occurred many times. The read halts 3 residues ahead of the CDR3 end, with the missing end drawn from the germline J gene. The genes are TRBV29-1 and TRBJ1-2; 7 bases are a match to TRBD1. Germline CDR1 is SQVTM and CDR2 is ANQGSEA. Trimming cost V 3 bases and J 6 bases; bases outside gene matches: 13. CDR3 length: 15 residues. The CDR3 protein is CSVESLVTGFHGYTF. The sequenced part of the CDR3 DNA is TGCAGCGTTGAGTCTCTAGTGACAGGGTTTCATGGC.

This clone was recorded many times. The CDR3 goes on 3 residues after the read ends, and that part is filled in from the germline J gene. This rearrangement joins TRBV5-1 to TRBJ2-1; TRBD1 aligns across 8 bases. This CDR3 spans 14 amino acids. Germline CDR1 SGHRS, CDR2 YFSETQ. The V segment lost 7 bases and the J segment 7 bases; nucleotides outside the gene matches: 10. The CDR3 is CASSIDRGLNEQFF. The sequenced CDR3 bases are TGCGCCAGCTCAATAGACAGGGGTCTAAATGAG.

This clone occurred many times. Coverage ceases 3 residues before the CDR3 finishes, and the germline J gene fills in the end. The chain employs TRBV29-1 and TRBJ1-5, with D uncertain. The CDR3 sequence is 15 residues long. Germline V gene lookup returns CDR1 SQVTM and CDR2 ANQGSEA. The ends were cut back, 0 bases at V and 7 bases at J, with 16 bases in the middle. Partial CDR3 DNA: TGCAGCGTTGAAGAATTCGTGGCATCCCCCCAGCCC. It specifies CSVEEFVASPQP. The entire CDR3 sequence reads CSVEEFVASPQPQHF.

This clone was recorded at least ten times. The read halts 3 residues ahead of the CDR3 end, with the missing end drawn from the germline J gene. V and J are TRBV2 and TRBJ2-5, with 9 bases aligning to TRBD1. The germline V gene has CDR1 SNHLY and CDR2 FYNNEI. The CDR3 consists of 16 residues. V dropped 6 bases and J dropped 4; count of bases not matched to a gene: 12. Here the CDR3 reads CASRRGTGYFSETQYF. CDR3 DNA (partial): TGTGCCAGCAGACGGGGGACAGGGTATTTCTCAGAGACC. Supplemented by reference TRBV2 and TRBJ2-5, the full variable domain reads EPEVTQTPSHQVTQMGQEVILRCVPISNHLYFYWYRQILGQKVEFLVSFYNNEISEKSEIFDDQFSVERPDGSNFTLKIRSTKLEDSAMYFCASRRGTGYFSETQYFGPGTRLLVL.

This clone occurred many times. The read terminates 3 residues before the CDR3 end, so the remaining end is supplied by the germline J gene. The rearrangement links TRBV6-4 to TRBJ2-3, with 7 bases that match TRBD1. The trim removed 2 bases at V and 0 bases at J, leaving 5 bases unmatched. Germline lookup yields CDR1 MRHNA and CDR2 SNTAGT. This CDR3 comprises 16 residues. The part of the CDR3 DNA that was read is TGTGCCAGCAGTGACGGTGAGGGACAGAGCACAGATACG. It codes for CASSDGEGQSTDT. The full CDR3 sequence reads CASSDGEGQSTDTQYF.

There are many counts of this clone. The CDR3 end is not reached by the read, which stops 3 residues before it; the germline J gene fills it in. The chain joins TRBV7-9 to TRBJ1-2, with TRBD1 as a possible D gene (5 bases). Germline-derived CDR1 and CDR2 are SEHNR and FQNEAQ (reference sequence). Trimming took off 3 bases at V and 5 bases at J, with 13 bases between the two ends. This CDR3 spans 14 amino acids. CDR3 sequence: CASSFSGQEYGYTF. Partial CDR3 DNA: TGTGCCAGCAGCTTCTCAGGGCAGGAGTATGGC.

This clone was detected many times. Read sequence stops 3 residues before the CDR3 end, and the germline J gene provides the missing end. The chain recombines TRBV20-1 with TRBJ1-3; perhaps TRBD1 as D (5 bases). CDR1 is DFQATT, CDR2 SNEGSKA, per germline (reference sequence). V dropped 1 base and J dropped 3 bases, with 10 bases sitting between them. The CDR3 spans 14 residues. CDR3 protein: CSARVWGDGNTIYF. The DNA read from the CDR3 is TGCAGTGCTAGAGTGTGGGGCGATGGAAACACC.

This clone was counted ten times or more. The read finishes 3 residues shy of the CDR3 end, and the germline J gene is used to complete it. The chain joins TRBV11-2 to TRBJ2-3, with D unclear. V lost 8 bases to trimming and J lost 0 bases, with 9 bases between them. From germline, CDR1 is SGHAT and CDR2 FQNNGV. This CDR3 has 13 amino acids. CDR3 DNA (partial): TGTGCCAGCGGTCTGACTAGCACAGATACG. Its protein is CASGLTSTDT. The full CDR3 reads CASGLTSTDTQYF.

This clone was recorded a few times. The read terminates 3 residues before the CDR3 end, so the remaining end is supplied by the germline J gene. Other DNA variants within this sample encode the same CDR3. The V and J genes are TRBV11-3 and TRBJ2-7; D unclear. The CDR3 loop spans 12 amino acids. Germline lookup yields CDR1 SGHNT and CDR2 YENEEA. Between the trimmed V and J ends, which lost 7 bases and 0 bases, there was a span of 7 bases. The CDR3 bases that were read are TGTGCCAGCAAAGGCAGCTCCTACGAG. Encoded protein: CASKGSSYE. Given in full, the CDR3 is CASKGSSYEQYF.

At least ten counts were recorded for this clone. The CDR3 end falls 3 residues outside the read, so it is completed with the germline J gene. The chain recombines TRBV13 with TRBJ2-7; TRBD2 matches 16 bases. The V and J ends lost 5 bases and 5 bases, in that order; junction bases with no gene match: 3. CDR3 length: 15 residues. Germline CDR1 is PRHDT and CDR2 is FYEKMQ (reference sequence). CDR3: CASSEGTSGRDEQYF. The sequenced CDR3 bases are TGTGCCAGCAGCGAGGGGACTAGCGGGAGGGACGAG.

This clone occurred many times. The CDR3 extends 3 residues past the end of the read, so its final part is completed from the germline J gene. The genes are TRBV28 and TRBJ2-7, with 12 bases that match TRBD1. In germline, CDR1 is MDHEN, CDR2 SYDVKM. The CDR3 spans 15 residues. Germline trimming cut 6 bases from V and 6 bases from J; bases unmatched to any gene: 9. The CDR3 here is CASSPTGTGGVEQYF. CDR3 bases read: TGTGCCAGCAGCCCTACCGGGACAGGGGGCGTCGAG.

This clone was seen ten or more times. The read falls 3 residues short of the CDR3 end, and the missing part is taken from the germline J gene. V is TRBV20-1 and J is TRBJ1-1; 10 bases agree with TRBD1. This CDR3 is 15 amino acids long. With 5 bases clipped from V and 5 bases from J, the junction kept 11 bases outside the gene matches. Per the germline V gene, CDR1 is DFQATT and CDR2 is SNEGSKA (reference sequence). CDR3 residues: CSAANRDRGGTEAFF. The sequenced CDR3 bases are TGCAGTGCTGCCAACCGGGACAGGGGTGGAACTGAA.

This clone was detected ten times or more. From the germline J gene comes the end of the CDR3, since the read stops 3 residues before it. This chain uses TRBV19 with TRBJ2-5; 7 nucleotides agree with TRBD1. This CDR3 spans 16 amino acids. V dropped 5 bases and J dropped 3; count of bases not matched to a gene: 12. CDR1 LNHDA and CDR2 SQIVND come from the germline V gene (reference sequence). CDR3 bases read: TGTGCCAGTAGTCACTCCGGCCGGGACAGAGAAGAGACC. As protein: CASSHSGRDREET. From start to end, the CDR3 is CASSHSGRDREETQYF.

This clone came up many times. CDR3 region: CASSLSSGMLLRGYTF. The CDR3 DNA, read in part, is TGTGCCAGCAGTTTATCGTCGGGGATGCTTCTGCGGGGC. The chain employs TRBV27 and TRBJ1-2, with no clear D. The sequenced fragment ends 3 residues before the CDR3 boundary, so the rest is inferred from the germline J gene. There are 16 residues in the CDR3. The germline V gene has CDR1 MNHEY and CDR2 SMNVEV (reference sequence).

The sample holds many counts of this clone. Sequencing ends 3 residues short of the CDR3 end; the germline J gene provides the rest. The gene calls are TRBV28 and TRBJ1-5; perhaps TRBD1 as D (6 bases). Germline CDR1 is MDHEN and CDR2 is SYDVKM. The CDR3 extends over 15 amino acids. With 6 bases removed from V and 2 bases from J, the gap between germline ends came to 14 bases. CDR3 DNA (partial): TGTGCCAGCAGCCTAGGGGGGGCTCGCAATCAGCCC. Translating it yields CASSLGGARNQP. The entire CDR3 protein is CASSLGGARNQPQHF.

In its sample, this clone was seen many times. Coverage ceases 3 residues before the CDR3 finishes, and the germline J gene fills in the end. The gene calls are TRBV5-6 and TRBJ1-5, with D possibly matching TRBD1 (6 bases). Per germline, CDR1 SGHDT and CDR2 YYEEEE. The CDR3 spans 15 residues. The V gene lost 4 bases and the J gene lost 6 bases, with 17 bases spanning the gap. The CDR3 DNA, read in part, is TGTGCCAGCAGCCCTGGGGCAGGGGTTGGTCAGCCC. Translated, it gives CASSPGAGVGQP. The full CDR3 protein is CASSPGAGVGQPQHF.

The table lists this clone with many counts. The sequence runs out 3 residues before the end of the CDR3; the remainder is reconstructed from the germline J gene. The chain uses TRBV27 and TRBJ1-5; 7 nucleotides match TRBD1. Trimming at V came to 5 bases and at J to 0 bases, leaving 10 bases not matched to a gene. The CDR3 is 17 residues long. In germline, CDR1 is MNHEY, CDR2 SMNVEV (reference sequence). CDR3 sequence reads: CASSITGTEFSNQPQHF. CDR3 bases read: TGTGCCAGCAGTATTACAGGGACAGAGTTTAGCAATCAGCCC.

This clone was counted at least ten times. Coverage ceases 3 residues before the CDR3 finishes, and the germline J gene fills in the end. The chain combines TRBV2 with TRBJ1-2; TRBD1 is a possible D gene (5 bases). From germline, CDR1 is SNHLY and CDR2 FYNNEI. CDR3 length: 13 residues. Deletions cut 7 bases from V and 1 base from J, with 10 bases between. CDR3 DNA (partial): TGTGCCAGCATTGACAGTCGTAACTATGGC. It codes for CASIDSRNYG. The whole CDR3 protein is CASIDSRNYGYTF.

This clone was detected only a few times. CDR3 DNA, as far as it was read: TGTGCCAGCAGTGAACGAGGGGTAGGGTTGGGTCGGACCGGGGAG. Its protein is CASSERGVGLGRTGE. The whole CDR3 region reads CASSERGVGLGRTGELFF. The chain carries TRBV6-1 and TRBJ2-2; tentatively, D is TRBD1 or TRBD2 (5 bases each). The CDR3 extends 3 residues past the end of the read, so its final part is completed from the germline J gene. This CDR3 region has 18 residues. Trimming left V 2 bases short and J 5 bases short, with 21 bases between. The germline V gene encodes CDR1 MNHNS and CDR2 SASEGT.

In this sample, this clone turned up many times. The read ends 3 residues before the CDR3 terminus; that terminus is restored from the germline J gene. The chain links TRBV6-1 to TRBJ2-7; 11 bases align to TRBD2. The ends lost 0 bases at V and 2 bases at J; junction bases unmatched: 0. This CDR3 has 15 residues. Germline lookup yields CDR1 MNHNS and CDR2 SASEGT. The covered CDR3 bases are TGTGCCAGCAGTGAAGCTAGCGGGGGGGCCTACGAG. It is translated as CASSEASGGAYE. In full, the CDR3 is CASSEASGGAYEQYF.

In its sample, this clone was seen many times. Coverage ceases 3 residues before the CDR3 finishes, and the germline J gene fills in the end. This chain uses TRBV7-9 with TRBJ2-1; 7 positions match TRBD2. Trimming took 9 bases from V and 8 from J; bases not matched to a gene: 1. This CDR3 contains 10 residues. In germline, CDR1 is SEHNR, CDR2 FQNEAQ (reference sequence). The CDR3 DNA, read in part, is TGTGCCAGTGGGGGGGATGAG. Encoded protein: CASGGDE. The complete CDR3 reads CASGGDEQFF.

This clone was seen repeatedly, ten times or more. The read halts 3 residues ahead of the CDR3 end, with the missing end drawn from the germline J gene. The genes are TRBV5-4 and TRBJ2-7, with D maybe TRBD1 (6 bases). The CDR3 is 15 residues long. The V end lost 4 bases, the J end lost 3 bases, and 17 bases lay between the germline ends. Germline CDR1 SGHNT, CDR2 YYREEE (reference sequence). CDR3 in amino acids: CASSPGQKLDYEQYF. The sequenced part of the CDR3 DNA is TGTGCCAGCAGCCCCGGACAGAAGCTAGACTACGAG.

This clone has a handful of counts. The CDR3 here is CASSRKGGEGAYEQYF. CDR3 bases read: TGTGCCAGCAGCCGTAAGGGAGGGGAAGGCGCCTACGAG. V and J are TRBV4-2 and TRBJ2-7, with 7 bases that match TRBD2. Read sequence stops 3 residues before the CDR3 end, and the germline J gene provides the missing end. Germline assignment: CDR1 LGHNA and CDR2 YNFKEQ. V was pared by 4 bases and J by 2 bases, with 11 bases of the junction left unmatched. The CDR3 spans 16 residues.

This clone was recorded many times. The read falls 3 residues short of the CDR3 end, and the missing part is taken from the germline J gene. The chain employs TRBV28 and TRBJ2-1; D is undetermined. The CDR3 contains 16 residues. From germline, CDR1 is MDHEN and CDR2 SYDVKM. Trimming removed 8 bases at V and 0 bases at J, with 17 bases between. The CDR3 protein is CASLQGRASSYNEQFF. The part of the CDR3 DNA that was read is TGTGCCAGCCTCCAAGGGCGTGCGAGCTCCTACAATGAG.

This clone appeared many times. Coverage ceases 3 residues before the CDR3 finishes, and the germline J gene fills in the end. V and J are TRBV20-1 and TRBJ1-6; D might be TRBD1 (5 bases). Germline V gene data show CDR1 as DFQATT and CDR2 as SNEGSKA (reference sequence). The CDR3 is 15 residues long. V dropped 1 base and J dropped 5 bases, with 12 bases sitting between them. CDR3 bases read: TGCAGTGCTAGAGCCGGGGGGTGGAATAATTCACCC. This gives the protein CSARAGGWNNSP. The entire CDR3 sequence reads CSARAGGWNNSPLHF.

This clone has a count of ten or more. The CDR3 is cut off 3 residues early in the read; its end comes from the germline J gene. The gene calls are TRBV5-4 and TRBJ2-5, with D possibly being TRBD2 (6 bases). The CDR3 runs 14 residues. V lost 4 bases and J 2 bases, leaving 12 bases between the germline ends. Germline V gene lookup returns CDR1 SGHNT and CDR2 YYREEE (reference sequence). The CDR3 region is CASSLPGVQETQYF. The sequenced part of the CDR3 DNA is TGTGCCAGCAGCCTTCCGGGGGTTCAAGAGACC.

This clone was detected ten times or more. With the read ending 3 residues before the CDR3 end, the germline J gene is used to fill in that end. This chain uses TRBV12-3 or TRBV12-4 with TRBJ2-2; possible D gene TRBD1, 5 bases. V lost 7 bases, J lost 5 bases, and 11 bases lay in between. This CDR3 has 13 residues. CDR3 DNA, as far as it was read: TGTGCCAGCATCTCCCAGGGAACCGGGGAG. It yields the protein CASISQGTGE. The full CDR3 protein reads CASISQGTGELFF.

There are many counts of this clone. The missing CDR3 end, 3 residues past where the read stops, is filled in from the germline J gene. The V call is TRBV7-6, the J call TRBJ2-5; 8 bases are shared with TRBD2. Germline-derived CDR1 and CDR2 are SGHVS and FNYEAQ. The J segment lost 3 bases and the V segment lost 1 base, leaving 13 bases of the junction unmatched. This CDR3 region has 18 residues. The part of the CDR3 DNA that was read is TGTGCCAGCAGCTTAGGGCTAACTAGCGGAAAAGGAGAAGAGACC. Residues: CASSLGLTSGKGEET. From start to end, the CDR3 is CASSLGLTSGKGEETQYF.

This clone was counted many times. Coverage ceases 3 residues before the CDR3 finishes, and the germline J gene fills in the end. V is TRBV20-1 and J is TRBJ2-1; TRBD2 matches at 11 bases. The CDR3 has 16 residues. V lost 3 bases and J lost 4; bases outside the gene matches: 8. CDR1 is DFQATT and CDR2 is SNEGSKA in the germline V gene (reference sequence). CDR3 region: CSASLTSGTLYNEQFF. CDR3 DNA, as far as it was read: TGCAGTGCTAGCCTGACTAGCGGGACCTTATACAATGAG.

This clone was observed many times. The CDR3 goes on 3 residues after the read ends, and that part is filled in from the germline J gene. V is TRBV5-1 and J is TRBJ1-1; the D is unclear. V lost 0 bases to trimming and J lost 0 bases, with 9 bases between them. Germline-derived CDR1 and CDR2 are SGHRS and YFSETQ. This CDR3 has 15 residues. The CDR3 bases that were read are TGCGCCAGCAGCTTGGTCCGGGGTCTGAACACTGAA. Translated: CASSLVRGLNTE. The whole CDR3 reads CASSLVRGLNTEAFF.